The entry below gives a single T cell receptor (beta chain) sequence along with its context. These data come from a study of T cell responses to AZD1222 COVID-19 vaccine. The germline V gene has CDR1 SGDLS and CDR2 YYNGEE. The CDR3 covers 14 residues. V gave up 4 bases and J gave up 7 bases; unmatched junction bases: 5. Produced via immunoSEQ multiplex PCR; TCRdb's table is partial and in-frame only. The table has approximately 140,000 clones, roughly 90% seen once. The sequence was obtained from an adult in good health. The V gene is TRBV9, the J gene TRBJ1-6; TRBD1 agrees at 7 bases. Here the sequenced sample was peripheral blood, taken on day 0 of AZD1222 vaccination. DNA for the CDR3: TGTGCCAGCAGCCTCGGACAGGAGAATTCACCCCTCCACTTT. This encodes CASSLGQENSPLHF.